This paragraph reports one TCR beta chain. What it binds is unknown. The CDR3 contains 15 residues. Trimming removed 3 bases from V and 3 bases from J; junction bases left unmatched: 5. The germline V gene has CDR1 LGHNA and CDR2 YSLEER. This entry belongs to a study of cytomegalovirus exposure and HLA in healthy donors. Study conclusions and caveats: Sequencing depth across donors, presence/absence analyses assumed, was roughly uniform. Researchers reportedly found TCR beta sequences accurately predicted most subjects' HLA-A and HLA-B alleles. In a later analysis, TCR beta V- and J-gene trimming showed a link to a missense DCLRE1C variant. Apart from CMV serostatus, no immune exposure information was available.

The PCR made use of 60 Vbeta and 13 Jbeta primers. Libraries were prepared by immunoSEQ multiplex PCR; TCRdb keeps only in-frame clonotypes and omits some of them. The table includes approximately 160,000 clones, about four fifths detected once. Sequenced sample: PBMCs. The sequence came from a man aged 30 to 45 in good health and CMV-seropositive. The genes are TRBV4-3 and TRBJ2-7; 10 bases map to TRBD1. For the CDR3, the DNA is TGCGCCAGCAGCCAGGGACAGGGGTTTAACTACGAGCAGTACTTC. Its protein product is CASSQGQGFNYEQYF.